This is a list of T cell receptor beta chains from one sample in a study of blood T cells in healthy people across ages. MiXCR was run by TCRdb on the 5' RACE reads, yielding one entry per CDR3 protein. The sample carries roughly 1 million distinct CDR3 sequences, 20% to 25% recorded once. This sample was also put to use in a study of T cells of mothers and their children.

What was sequenced was blood. These receptors were taken from a girl aged 2 to 9 in good health. Both conserved end residues are part of each CDR3. The order of the fields is clone size, J gene, V gene, D gene, CDR3 protein, CDR3 DNA. The D gene is left open where the match is weak. The size entry is marked missing in some rows and otherwise reads once, few, many or a size class.

>NA|TRBJ1-5|TRBV20-1|NA
CSAREGLGNQPQHF
TGCAGTGCTAGAGAGGGGCTTGGCAATCAGCCCCAGCATTTT
>few|TRBJ2-3|TRBV7-2|TRBD2
CASSLYAGGQDTQYF
TGTGCCAGCAGCTTATATGCGGGGGGGCAAGATACGCAGTATTTT
>NA|TRBJ2-7|TRBV14|TRBD1
CASSHRDRSYEQYF
TGTGCCAGCAGCCACCGGGACAGATCCTACGAGCAGTACTTC
>NA|TRBJ1-2|TRBV12-3/TRBV12-4|TRBD1
CASSADRGYYGYTF
TGTGCCAGCAGCGCTGACAGGGGATACTATGGCTACACCTTC
>few|TRBJ2-2|TRBV3-1|TRBD2
CASVGEAGDPGELFF
TGTGCCAGCGTCGGAGAAGCGGGAGATCCCGGGGAGCTGTTTTTT
>NA|TRBJ1-3|TRBV20-1|TRBD1
CSAPGTGFGNTIYF
TGCAGTGCGCCCGGGACAGGGTTTGGAAACACCATATATTTT
>few|TRBJ2-7|TRBV6-2/TRBV6-3|TRBD1
CASGDRLAYEQYF
TGTGCCAGCGGGGACAGACTTGCCTACGAGCAGTACTTC
>NA|TRBJ1-6|TRBV4-1|NA
CASSQDPGLINSPLHF
TGCGCCAGCAGCCAAGATCCCGGGCTGATTAATTCACCCCTCCACTTT
>NA|TRBJ2-1|TRBV4-1|NA
CASSQVSKSPYNEQFF
TGCGCCAGCAGCCAAGTATCCAAAAGCCCCTACAATGAGCAGTTCTTC
>few|TRBJ1-4|TRBV25-1|NA
CASSVWGMNEKLFF
TGTGCCAGCAGTGTCTGGGGAATGAATGAAAAACTGTTTTTT
>NA|TRBJ1-5|TRBV12-3/TRBV12-4|NA
CASKEEGQPQHF
TGTGCCAGCAAAGAGGAAGGTCAGCCCCAGCATTTT
>NA|TRBJ2-1|TRBV28|TRBD2
CASSLFPTSGKVGLF
TGTGCCAGCAGTTTATTTCCGACTAGCGGGAAGGTTGGCCTCTTC
>many|TRBJ2-5|TRBV9|NA
CASSVDGGETQYF
TGTGCCAGCAGCGTAGATGGGGGAGAGACCCAGTACTTC
>once|TRBJ2-5|TRBV29-1|NA
CSVEEVGTQYF
TGCAGCGTTGAAGAGGTTGGGACCCAGTACTTC
>once|TRBJ1-4|TRBV5-1|NA
CASRGMAANEKLFF
TGCGCCAGCAGGGGTATGGCGGCTAATGAAAAACTGTTTTTT
>NA|TRBJ2-5|TRBV20-1|NA
CSARDGAEQETQYF
TGCAGTGCTAGAGATGGAGCAGAACAAGAGACCCAGTACTTC
>NA|TRBJ2-5|TRBV5-1|NA
CASSIIVGETQYF
TGCGCCAGCAGCATTATAGTTGGGGAAACCCAGTACTTC
>NA|TRBJ1-4|TRBV6-5|NA
CASSYFPGGLDDEKLFF
TGTGCCAGCAGTTACTTCCCGGGAGGGTTAGACGATGAAAAACTGTTTTTT
>NA|TRBJ2-7|TRBV20-1|NA
CSASPAGSYEQYF
TGCAGTGCTAGTCCGGCAGGGTCCTACGAGCAGTACTTC
>few|TRBJ2-4|TRBV3-1|NA
CASSSLAQKNIQYF
TGTGCCAGCAGCTCCCTGGCCCAAAAAAACATTCAGTACTTC
>NA|TRBJ2-5|TRBV4-3|NA
CASSQDGIGYQETRYF
TGCGCCAGCAGCCAAGATGGGATAGGGTACCAAGAGACCCGGTACTTC
>few|TRBJ2-7|TRBV7-2|NA
CASSLPVRGDPTYEQYF
TGTGCCAGCAGCCTTCCTGTGAGGGGCGACCCAACCTACGAGCAGTACTTC
>few|TRBJ1-4|TRBV29-1|NA
CSVTNRTTNEKLFF
TGCAGCGTTACAAACAGGACAACTAATGAAAAACTGTTTTTT
>NA|TRBJ2-4|TRBV6-5|NA
CASSWEAGNIQYF
TGTGCCAGCAGTTGGGAAGCCGGGAACATTCAGTACTTC
>NA|TRBJ1-6|TRBV6-6|NA
CASSYPDGSENSPLHF
TGTGCCAGCAGTTACCCCGATGGGTCTGAGAATTCACCCCTCCACTTT
>NA|TRBJ1-2|TRBV12-3/TRBV12-4|TRBD1
CASSPLDRRYGYTF
TGTGCCAGCAGCCCACTGGACAGGCGCTATGGCTACACCTTC
>many|TRBJ2-3|TRBV9|NA
CASSVGGRADTQYF
TGTGCCAGCAGCGTAGGGGGGCGCGCAGATACGCAGTATTTT
>NA|TRBJ1-2|TRBV11-2|NA
CASSLVTGNGYTF
TGTGCCAGCAGCTTAGTTACGGGGAATGGCTACACCTTC
>many|TRBJ2-7|TRBV6-6|NA
CATANYEQYF
TGTGCCACCGCGAACTACGAGCAGTACTTC
>NA|TRBJ1-1|TRBV29-1|NA
CSAEGSGEAFF
TGCAGCGCCGAGGGCAGCGGTGAAGCTTTCTTT
>NA|TRBJ2-5|TRBV11-1|NA
CASSKPIRDSLYQETQYF
TGTGCCAGCAGCAAGCCTATCCGGGACTCGCTGTACCAAGAGACCCAGTACTTC
>few|TRBJ2-1|TRBV5-6|NA
CASSLVGFLEQFF
TGTGCCAGCAGCTTGGTTGGCTTTTTAGAGCAGTTCTTC
>NA|TRBJ1-4|TRBV15|NA
CATSRGEAENEKLFF
TGTGCCACCAGCAGAGGGGAGGCAGAAAATGAAAAACTGTTTTTT
>NA|TRBJ1-2|TRBV2|NA
CASSREGNYGYTF
TGTGCCAGCAGTCGGGAGGGGAACTATGGCTACACCTTC
>few|TRBJ2-5|TRBV24-1|TRBD2
CATSDLTSGEQETQYF
TGTGCCACCAGTGACCTGACTAGCGGGGAGCAAGAGACCCAGTACTTC
>NA|TRBJ1-1|TRBV27|NA
CASRLDINLNTEAFF
TGTGCCAGCAGGCTAGACATCAATTTAAACACTGAAGCCTTCTTT